Below, 14 T cell receptor beta chains from the same sample are listed, as sequenced in a study of blood T cell repertoires in COVID-19. Measured with immunoSEQ multiplex PCR; TCRdb has only the in-frame clones, and not every one. The sample has a few hundred thousand clones, roughly 88% seen once. Sequenced sample: peripheral blood. All receptors derive from a woman younger than 45 with COVID-19, enrolled during active disease.

V is TRBV30 and J is TRBJ1-2; maybe TRBD1 (6 bases). There are 14 residues in the CDR3. V was shortened by 4 bases and J by 6 bases, with 18 bases between the two germline ends. Per germline, CDR1 GTSNPN and CDR2 SVGIG (reference sequence). Here the CDR3 reads CAWKVVGQGNGYTF. CDR3 DNA sequence: TGTGCCTGGAAGGTAGTCGGGCAGGGGAATGGCTACACCTTC.

The chain uses TRBV4-3 and TRBJ2-7; TRBD1 might be the D (6 bases). CDR1 LGHNA and CDR2 YSLEER come from the germline V gene. The CDR3 has 15 residues. V lost 4 bases, J lost 0 bases, and 13 bases lay in between. CDR3 DNA: TGCGCCAGCAGCCGGCTAACAGGGAGCTCCTACGAGCAGTACTTC. Translating gives CASSRLTGSSYEQYF.

The CDR3 reads CASSLGLTGGRELFF. For the CDR3, the DNA is TGTGCCAGCAGCTTAGGTTTGACAGGGGGAAGGGAGCTGTTTTTT. V and J are TRBV11-2 and TRBJ2-2, with TRBD1 matching over 9 bases. The trim removed 1 base at V and 9 bases at J, leaving 6 bases unmatched. Germline loops: CDR1 SGHAT, CDR2 FQNNGV. There are 15 residues in the CDR3.

This chain uses TRBV7-9 with TRBJ2-1; TRBD1 aligns across 11 bases. In germline, CDR1 is SEHNR, CDR2 FQNEAQ (reference sequence). This CDR3 spans 15 amino acids. V dropped 4 bases and J dropped 8; count of bases not matched to a gene: 7. Written as DNA, the CDR3 is TGTGCCAGCAGCTCTCCGGGACAGGGGGTCGATGAGCAGTTCTTC. Its translation is CASSSPGQGVDEQFF.

This clone has only one observation. The gene calls are TRBV28 and TRBJ1-1, with 7 bases fitting TRBD1. CDR1 is MDHEN, CDR2 SYDVKM, per germline. J was trimmed by 5 bases and V by 5 bases; bases with no gene match: 8. CDR3 length: 14 amino acids. CDR3 region: CASSAGGLLTEAFF. The CDR3 nucleotides read TGTGCCAGCAGTGCAGGGGGTCTATTGACTGAAGCTTTCTTT. Full variable domain (remainder filled in from reference TRBV28 and TRBJ1-1): DVKVTQSSRYLVKRTGEKVFLECVQDMDHENMFWYRQDPGLGLRLIYFSYDVKMKEKGDIPEGYSVSREKKERFSLILESASTNQTSMYLCASSAGGLLTEAFFGQGTRLTVV.

This clone was counted a few times. The chain employs TRBV19 and TRBJ1-6, with 9 bases matching TRBD1. V was pared by 3 bases and J by 7 bases, with 7 bases of the junction left unmatched. Germline V gene lookup returns CDR1 LNHDA and CDR2 SQIVND (reference sequence). The length of the CDR3 is 16 residues. DNA for the CDR3: TGTGCCAGTAGTATGGGGACAGGGCGAGACAATTCACCCCTCCACTTT. Translation: CASSMGTGRDNSPLHF.

The V call is TRBV28, the J call TRBJ2-2; no definite D call. CDR1 is MDHEN, CDR2 SYDVKM, per germline. The CDR3 spans 15 residues. V lost 2 bases and J 0 bases, leaving 7 bases between the germline ends. DNA of the CDR3: TGTGCCAGCAGTTTAAGCGCTTCGAACACCGGGGAGCTGTTTTTT. The encoded protein is CASSLSASNTGELFF.

V and J are TRBV28 and TRBJ1-4, with TRBD1 as a possible D gene (5 bases). There are 15 residues in the CDR3. The germline CDR1 and CDR2 sequences are MDHEN and SYDVKM. Between the trimmed V and J ends, which lost 7 bases and 7 bases, there was a span of 19 bases. This CDR3 reads CASTSEQGGAEKLFF. The CDR3 DNA reads as TGTGCCAGCACTAGTGAGCAGGGAGGGGCTGAAAAACTGTTTTTT.

The chain is built from TRBV13 and TRBJ2-7; 7 bases are a match to TRBD1. V shed 5 bases and J 7 bases; nucleotides not matched to a gene: 14. The CDR3 runs to 15 residues. In germline, CDR1 is PRHDT, CDR2 FYEKMQ (reference sequence). Here the CDR3 DNA reads TGTGCCAGCAGCGCAACCCGAACAGGGGTTCGGGAGCAGTACGTC. Protein product: CASSATRTGVREQYV.

CDR3 in amino acids: CASSYTGSTGELFF. The CDR3 region has the DNA TGTGCCAGCAGTTACACAGGCTCCACCGGGGAGCTGTTTTTT. The chain has TRBV6-5 and TRBJ2-2; maybe TRBD1 (5 bases). This CDR3 comprises 14 residues. Germline assignment: CDR1 MNHEY and CDR2 SVGAGI. Trimming took 2 bases from V and 4 from J, leaving 8 bases between them.

This chain connects TRBV7-2 to TRBJ2-2; D might be TRBD2 (7 bases). CDR1 and CDR2 (germline): SGHTA, FQGNSA. V lost 8 bases and J 4 bases, leaving 14 bases between the germline ends. This CDR3 spans 14 amino acids. In DNA, the CDR3 is TGTGCCAGCGGGGGGGCGGGAGTCACCGGGGAGCTGTTTTTT. This sequence encodes CASGGAGVTGELFF.

This chain joins TRBV5-1 and TRBJ2-5, with 7 positions matching TRBD2. V was pared by 5 bases and J by 4 bases, with 23 bases of the junction left unmatched. The germline V gene has CDR1 SGHRS and CDR2 YFSETQ. This CDR3 comprises 19 residues. The CDR3, as DNA: TGCGCCAGCAGGGGGCCTCAATCCGGGAGTCTAGCGGTACGAGAGACCCAGTACTTC. Translated: CASRGPQSGSLAVRETQYF.

J is TRBJ1-4 and V is TRBV29-1; D is perhaps TRBD1 (5 bases). CDR1 and CDR2 from the germline V gene are SQVTM and ANQGSEA. The length of the CDR3 is 12 residues. V lost 4 bases to trimming and J lost 6 bases, with 9 bases between them. The CDR3 spells CSVGGGDEKLFF. The CDR3 DNA is TGCAGCGTTGGTGGGGGGGATGAAAAACTGTTTTTT.

J is TRBJ2-7 and V is TRBV7-2, with 9 bases fitting TRBD1. V was pared by 6 bases and J by 2 bases, with 5 bases of the junction left unmatched. The CDR3 runs to 14 residues. Looked up from germline, CDR1 is SGHTA and CDR2 is FQGNSA. The CDR3 protein is CASSGDRVPYEQYF. The DNA of the CDR3 is TGTGCCAGCAGTGGGGACAGGGTCCCCTACGAGCAGTACTTC.